The source of this TCR beta chain is a study of cytotoxic CD8 clonotypes in ibrutinib-treated CLL. As concerns this clone: What it recognizes is unknown.

Regarding the study as a whole: A rise in clonality was seen at ibrutinib response, and a fall back toward baseline was seen at progression. Sustained-remission patients were sampled at different times than progressing patients were. Baseline-level clonality went beyond age-matched healthy donors and moved in step with circulating CD8+ T-cell counts.

A 1 in 200,000 to 1 in 1 million T cell depth was the sequencing target. TCRdb's table, derived via immunoSEQ multiplex PCR, lists solely in-frame clones and lacks some. Seen here are hundreds of thousands of clones, roughly 74% observed once, and the top ten hold 15% to 17%. The trim removed 5 bases at V and 3 bases at J, leaving 3 bases unmatched. Germline loops: CDR1 MNHEY, CDR2 SMNVEV (reference sequence). CDR3 length: 14 residues. This chain uses TRBV27 with TRBJ2-7; 11 nucleotides align to TRBD1. The clonotype comes from a human donor with chronic lymphocytic leukemia. The sequencing here drew on PBMCs, taken after 24 months of ibrutinib treatment. The CDR3 here is CASSPGTGGYEQYF. Here the CDR3 DNA reads TGTGCCAGCAGTCCAGGGACAGGGGGCTACGAGCAGTACTTC.